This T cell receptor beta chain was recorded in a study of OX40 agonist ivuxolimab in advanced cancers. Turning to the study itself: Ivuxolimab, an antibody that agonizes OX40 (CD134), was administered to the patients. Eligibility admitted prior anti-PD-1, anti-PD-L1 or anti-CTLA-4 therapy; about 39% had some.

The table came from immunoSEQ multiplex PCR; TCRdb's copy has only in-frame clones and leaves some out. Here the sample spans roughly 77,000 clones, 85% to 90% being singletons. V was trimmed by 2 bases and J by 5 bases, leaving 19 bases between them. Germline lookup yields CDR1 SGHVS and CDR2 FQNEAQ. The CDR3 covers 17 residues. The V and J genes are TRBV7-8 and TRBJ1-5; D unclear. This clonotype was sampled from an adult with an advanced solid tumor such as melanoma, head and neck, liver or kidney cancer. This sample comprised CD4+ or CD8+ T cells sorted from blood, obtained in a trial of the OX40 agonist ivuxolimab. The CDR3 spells CASSLHGSGPRDQPQHF. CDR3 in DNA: TGTGCCAGCAGCTTACATGGGTCGGGCCCGAGGGATCAGCCCCAGCATTTT.